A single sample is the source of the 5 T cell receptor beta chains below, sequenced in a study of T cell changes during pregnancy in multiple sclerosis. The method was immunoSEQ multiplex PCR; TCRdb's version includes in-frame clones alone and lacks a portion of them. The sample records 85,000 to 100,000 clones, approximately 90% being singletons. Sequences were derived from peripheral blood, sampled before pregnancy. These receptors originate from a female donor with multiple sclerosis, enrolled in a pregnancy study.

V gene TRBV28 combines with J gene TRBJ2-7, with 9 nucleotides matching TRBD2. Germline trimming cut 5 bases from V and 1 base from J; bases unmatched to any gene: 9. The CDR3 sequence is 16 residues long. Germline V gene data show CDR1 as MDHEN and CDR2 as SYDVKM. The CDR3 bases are TGTGCCAGCAGTGGGCAAGGCGGGAGGGTTTCCTACGAGCAGTACTTC. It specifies CASSGQGGRVSYEQYF.

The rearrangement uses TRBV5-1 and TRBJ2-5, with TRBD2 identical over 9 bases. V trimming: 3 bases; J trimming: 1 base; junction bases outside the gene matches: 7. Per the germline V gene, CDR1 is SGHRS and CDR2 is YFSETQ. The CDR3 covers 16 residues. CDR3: CASSWGGSGGQETQYF. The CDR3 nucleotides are TGCGCCAGCAGCTGGGGCGGTAGCGGGGGCCAAGAGACCCAGTACTTC.

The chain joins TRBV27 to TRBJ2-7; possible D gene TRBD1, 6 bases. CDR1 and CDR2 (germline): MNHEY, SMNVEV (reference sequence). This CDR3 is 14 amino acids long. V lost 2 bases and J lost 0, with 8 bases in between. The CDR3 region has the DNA TGTGCCAGCAGTTTAGGACAGAGCTCCTACGAGCAGTACTTC. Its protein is CASSLGQSSYEQYF.

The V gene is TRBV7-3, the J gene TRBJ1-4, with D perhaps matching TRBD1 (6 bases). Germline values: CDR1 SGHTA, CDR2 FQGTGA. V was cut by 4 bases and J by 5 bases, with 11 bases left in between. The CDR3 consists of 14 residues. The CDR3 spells CASSSGTRNEKLFF. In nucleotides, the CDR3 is TGTGCCAGCAGCTCCGGGACACGAAATGAAAAACTGTTTTTT. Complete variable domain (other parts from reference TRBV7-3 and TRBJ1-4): GAGVSQTPSNKVTEKGKYVELRCDPISGHTALYWYRQSLGQGPEFLIYFQGTGAADDSGLPNDRFFAVRPEGSVSTLKIQRTERGDSAVYLCASSSGTRNEKLFFGSGTQLSVL.

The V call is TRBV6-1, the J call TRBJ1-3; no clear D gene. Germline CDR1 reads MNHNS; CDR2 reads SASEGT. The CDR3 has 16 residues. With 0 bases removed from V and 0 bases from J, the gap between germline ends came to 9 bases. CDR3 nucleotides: TGTGCCAGCAGTGAAGCCCACATCCGCTCTGGAAACACCATATATTTT. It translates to CASSEAHIRSGNTIYF.